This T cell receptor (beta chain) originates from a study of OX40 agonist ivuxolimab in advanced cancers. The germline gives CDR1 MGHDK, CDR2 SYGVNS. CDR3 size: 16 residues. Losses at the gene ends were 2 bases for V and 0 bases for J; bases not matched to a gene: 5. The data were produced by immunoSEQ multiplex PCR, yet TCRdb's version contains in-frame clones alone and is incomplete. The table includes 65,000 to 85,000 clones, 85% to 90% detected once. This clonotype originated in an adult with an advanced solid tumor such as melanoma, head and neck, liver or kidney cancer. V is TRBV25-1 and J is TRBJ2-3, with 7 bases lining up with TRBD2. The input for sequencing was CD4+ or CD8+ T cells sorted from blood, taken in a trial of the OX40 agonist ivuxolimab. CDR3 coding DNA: TGTGCCAGCAGTGAACAAACTAGCGTTAGCACAGATACGCAGTATTTT. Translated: CASSEQTSVSTDTQYF.